Below are 15 T cell receptor beta chains sequenced from a single sample in a study of control samples from healthy donors and cancer patients. Only in-frame clones appear in the TCRdb table, and some are missing; sequencing was by immunoSEQ multiplex PCR. The table shows 85,000 to 100,000 clones, with approximately 95% occurring only once. Sequencing was done on a sample of blood. The receptors come from a man aged 18 to 35 in good health.

The chain combines TRBV5-6 with TRBJ1-2; 9 nucleotides line up with TRBD1. CDR3 length: 14 amino acids. In germline, CDR1 is SGHDT, CDR2 YYEEEE. Trimming cost V 5 bases and J 5 bases; bases outside gene matches: 7. This CDR3 reads CASSPGQGTYGYTF. CDR3 coding DNA: TGTGCCAGCAGTCCGGGACAGGGAACATATGGCTACACCTTC.

V gene TRBV20-1 combines with J gene TRBJ2-5, with 9 bases identical to TRBD2. The J segment lost 2 bases and the V segment lost 3 bases, leaving 7 bases of the junction unmatched. Germline loops: CDR1 DFQATT, CDR2 SNEGSKA (reference sequence). This CDR3 has 15 residues. The CDR3 is CSASQLAGIQETQYF. The CDR3 nucleotides are TGCAGTGCTAGTCAGCTAGCGGGGATTCAAGAGACCCAGTACTTC.

This chain uses TRBV11-2 with TRBJ1-2; possibly TRBD1 for D (5 bases). The CDR3 runs to 14 residues. Trimming shortened V by 7 bases and J by 4 bases, and 16 bases separated the two germline ends. Germline CDR1 is SGHAT and CDR2 is FQNNGV. The CDR3 loop reads CASTMDRQGYGYTF. DNA for the CDR3: TGTGCCAGCACCATGGACCGGCAGGGCTATGGCTACACCTTC.

The chain employs TRBV18 and TRBJ1-4; D may be TRBD1 (6 bases). Germline loops: CDR1 KGHSH, CDR2 LQKENI. The CDR3 runs to 16 residues. V was cut by 3 bases and J by 8 bases, with 19 bases left in between. This chain's CDR3 is CASSPGRGGAGEKLFF. The DNA for the CDR3 is TGTGCCAGCTCACCGGGCCGAGGGGGAGCAGGGGAAAAACTGTTTTTT.

V gene TRBV11-2 combines with J gene TRBJ1-2; D unclear. The V gene's germline CDR1 is SGHAT and CDR2 FQNNGV. This CDR3 region has 13 residues. Trimming stripped 5 bases from V and 5 bases from J, with 12 bases between. Here the CDR3 DNA reads TGTGCCAGCAGCCCAACCCCATCTTATGGCTACACCTTC. Translated, it gives CASSPTPSYGYTF.

This chain uses TRBV30 with TRBJ1-1, with D tentatively TRBD1 (6 bases). Germline CDR1 GTSNPN, CDR2 SVGIG (reference sequence). The CDR3 runs to 13 residues. The V and J ends lost 1 base and 5 bases respectively, with 11 bases between them. The CDR3 bases are TGTGCCTGGAGTGACTACAGGGCTACTGAAGCTTTCTTT. Its protein is CAWSDYRATEAFF. Based on the CDR3 plus reference TRBV30 and TRBJ1-1, the full variable domain is SQTIHQWPATLVQPVGSPLSLECTVEGTSNPNLYWYRQAAGRGLQLLFYSVGIGQISSEVPQNLSASRPQDRQFILSSKKLLLSDSGFYLCAWSDYRATEAFFGQGTRLTVV.

The chain is built from TRBV2 and TRBJ1-1, with D perhaps TRBD1 (5 bases). The V gene lost 1 base and the J gene lost 7 bases, with 28 bases spanning the gap. The CDR3 spans 19 residues. In germline, CDR1 is SNHLY, CDR2 FYNNEI. The CDR3 here is CASSEGGGTLWLTRNEAFF. The CDR3 DNA sequence: TGTGCCAGCAGTGAAGGCGGGGGGACCCTCTGGCTAACGAGAAATGAAGCTTTCTTT.

This chain uses TRBV29-1 with TRBJ1-1; D call uncertain. V was shortened by 6 bases and J by 0 bases, with 14 bases between the two germline ends. Germline V gene sequence: CDR1 SQVTM, CDR2 ANQGSEA. The CDR3 extends over 14 amino acids. CDR3 coding DNA: TGCAGCGTAGGAAAACGACTCCTGAACACTGAAGCTTTCTTT. Its translation: CSVGKRLLNTEAFF.

This chain links TRBV4-1 with TRBJ2-5, with D perhaps matching TRBD2 (6 bases). The CDR3 has 13 residues. Germline assignment: CDR1 MGHRA and CDR2 YSYEKL. Trimming took 3 bases from V and 4 from J, leaving 9 bases between them. The CDR3 DNA is TGCGCCAGCAGCCATAACGGGGGAGAGACCCAGTACTTC. Its translation: CASSHNGGETQYF.

The CDR3 bases are TGTGCCTGGAGTTTCACTGACAGCGAGCAGTACTTC. It codes for CAWSFTDSEQYF. The chain employs TRBV30 and TRBJ2-7; D may be TRBD1 (5 bases). The V end was cut by 2 bases, the J end by 6 bases, with 11 bases between. The CDR3 covers 12 residues. CDR1 is GTSNPN and CDR2 is SVGIG in the germline V gene (reference sequence).

The chain joins TRBV11-2 to TRBJ2-7; 9 bases map to TRBD2. The CDR3 has 15 residues. Germline V gene data show CDR1 as SGHAT and CDR2 as FQNNGV. After removal of 1 base from V and 4 bases from J, the junction contained 5 bases not matched to a gene. The DNA of the CDR3 is TGTGCCAGCAGCTTAGTAGCGGGAGTGCGTTACGAGCAGTACTTC. It is translated as CASSLVAGVRYEQYF.

This chain links TRBV4-1 with TRBJ1-1, with D uncertain. The CDR3 covers 15 residues. The germline gives CDR1 MGHRA, CDR2 YSYEKL. Trimming stripped 1 base from V and 1 base from J, with 10 bases between. Here the CDR3 reads CASSQVTGANTEAFF. The CDR3 region has the DNA TGCGCCAGCAGCCAAGTGACGGGCGCGAACACTGAAGCTTTCTTT.

The chain recombines TRBV11-2 with TRBJ2-7; D tentatively reads TRBD1 or TRBD2 (6 bases each). Trimming removed 5 bases from V and 3 bases from J, with 17 bases in between. CDR3 length: 15 residues. Germline values: CDR1 SGHAT, CDR2 FQNNGV. CDR3 in amino acids: CASSPGVGGSYEQYF. The CDR3 DNA reads as TGTGCCAGCAGCCCCGGCGTCGGGGGCAGCTACGAGCAGTACTTC.

V and J are TRBV24-1 and TRBJ1-2, with 8 bases lining up with TRBD1. The CDR3 is 13 residues long. CDR1 is KGHDR and CDR2 is SFDVKD in the germline V gene. V was pared by 4 bases and J by 6 bases, with 3 bases of the junction left unmatched. The DNA for the CDR3 is TGTGCCACCAGTGACCCAGGGGGCGATGGCTACACCTTC. Translation: CATSDPGGDGYTF.

In its sample, this clone was seen a few times. This rearrangement joins TRBV25-1 to TRBJ1-1; D may be TRBD1 (5 bases). CDR1 is MGHDK and CDR2 is SYGVNS in the germline V gene. The CDR3 loop spans 13 amino acids. The V end lost 10 bases, the J end lost 10 bases, and 22 bases lay between the germline ends. The CDR3 sequence is CATRPMVGARAFF. DNA of the CDR3: TGTGCCACCAGGCCCATGGTCGGGGCGAGAGCTTTCTTT.